The 20 T cell receptor beta chains reported below all come from one sample, sequenced in a study of early T cells in non-severe SARS-CoV-2 infection. TCRdb called the 5' RACE reads again in MiXCR, with one record for every CDR3 protein. The table lists about 59,000 distinct CDR3 sequences, about 12% of them singletons. The material was whole blood, obtained at baseline. The receptors derive from an adult who was a healthcare worker with PCR-confirmed SARS-CoV-2 infection or an uninfected control (not recorded which).

This clonotype was seen a few times. The chain is built from TRBV5-1 and TRBJ2-7; tentative D call: TRBD2 (5 bases). With 0 bases removed from V and 6 bases from J, the gap between germline ends came to 16 bases. Germline lookup yields CDR1 SGHRS and CDR2 YFSETQ. This CDR3 is 15 amino acids long. CDR3 sequence reads: CASSLAAIAKGEQYF. CDR3 sequence (DNA): TGCGCCAGCAGCTTGGCCGCCATAGCGAAGGGCGAGCAGTACTTC.

This chain joins TRBV6-5 and TRBJ1-3, with 7 positions matching TRBD1. V shed 6 bases, J shed 2 bases, and the junction held 4 bases outside the gene matches. The germline V gene encodes CDR1 MNHEY and CDR2 SVGAGI. The CDR3 sequence is 14 residues long. The DNA for the CDR3 is TGTGCCAGCAGAGTGACAGGGACTGGAAACACCATATATTTT. Its translation: CASRVTGTGNTIYF.

The table lists this clonotype with a few counts. This chain links TRBV5-1 with TRBJ2-1, with 9 bases matching TRBD1. Germline V gene lookup returns CDR1 SGHRS and CDR2 YFSETQ. The CDR3 sequence is 15 residues long. J lost 7 bases, V lost 0 bases, and 5 bases had no gene match. The CDR3 DNA sequence: TGCGCCAGCAGCTTGGAGGGGACAGGGAAGAATGAGCAGTTCTTC. It is translated as CASSLEGTGKNEQFF.

This clonotype was counted at least ten times. The chain combines TRBV5-6 with TRBJ2-7; no firm D call. The CDR3 has 13 residues. The germline gives CDR1 SGHDT, CDR2 YYEEEE. Trimming cost V 0 bases and J 5 bases, with 9 bases left between them. The CDR3 bases are TGTGCCAGCAGCTTGGGGGCATCCGACGAGCAGTACTTC. Translated: CASSLGASDEQYF. The whole variable domain, remainder taken from reference TRBV5-6 and TRBJ2-7, is DAGVTQSPTHLIKTRGQQVTLRCSPKSGHDTVSWYQQALGQGPQFIFQYYEEEERQRGNFPDRFSGHQFPNYSSELNVNALLLGDSALYLCASSLGASDEQYFGPGTRLTVT.

This chain joins TRBV2 and TRBJ2-7; D might be TRBD1 (6 bases). The CDR3 covers 14 residues. V lost 10 bases and J lost 2, with 18 bases in between. Germline V gives CDR1 SNHLY, CDR2 FYNNEI. As DNA, the CDR3 is TGTGCCATACTCCGGGACAAGCCTACCTACGAGCAGTACTTC. Its translation is CAILRDKPTYEQYF.

The sample holds a few counts of this clonotype. V and J are TRBV7-3 and TRBJ2-2; perhaps D is TRBD1 or TRBD2 (5 bases each). Germline loops: CDR1 SGHTA, CDR2 FQGTGA. V lost 4 bases to trimming and J lost 3 bases, with 9 bases between them. The CDR3 loop spans 14 amino acids. CDR3: CASSWDGYTGELFF. In DNA, the CDR3 is TGTGCCAGCAGCTGGGACGGGTACACCGGGGAGCTGTTTTTT.

The sample holds a few counts of this clonotype. The chain joins TRBV19 to TRBJ2-5, with 8 bases that match TRBD1. The CDR3 loop spans 14 amino acids. Germline loops: CDR1 LNHDA, CDR2 SQIVND (reference sequence). V dropped 8 bases and J dropped 2; count of bases not matched to a gene: 7. The DNA for the CDR3 is TGTGCCAGTGCTTGGACAGGGCCACAAGAGACCCAGTACTTC. Translated, it gives CASAWTGPQETQYF. Full variable domain (remainder filled in from reference TRBV19 and TRBJ2-5): DGGITQSPKYLFRKEGQNVTLSCEQNLNHDAMYWYRQDPGQGLRLIYYSQIVNDFQKGDIAEGYSVSREKKESFPLTVTSAQKNPTAFYLCASAWTGPQETQYFGPGTRLLVL.

DNA for the CDR3: TGCAGTGCTTACACAGGACAGGGAGTACACGAGCAGTACTTC. Residues: CSAYTGQGVHEQYF. The J gene is TRBJ2-7, the V gene TRBV20-1; TRBD1 agrees at 8 bases. V was pared by 5 bases and J by 5 bases, with 11 bases of the junction left unmatched. The germline gives CDR1 DFQATT, CDR2 SNEGSKA (reference sequence). CDR3 size: 14 residues.

There are a few counts of this clonotype. The chain combines TRBV20-1 with TRBJ2-1, with TRBD2 matching 10 bases. The CDR3 is 17 residues long. Germline V CDR1 and CDR2: DFQATT, SNEGSKA (reference sequence). Losses at the gene ends were 0 bases for V and 1 base for J; bases not matched to a gene: 6. The CDR3 DNA sequence: TGCAGTGCTAGAGAGATGGAGCGGGGGGGTTCCTACAATGAGCAGTTCTTC. This gives the protein CSAREMERGGSYNEQFF.

This clonotype occurred a few times. The V gene is TRBV4-1, the J gene TRBJ2-3; TRBD2 agrees at 11 bases. Germline CDR1 is MGHRA and CDR2 is YSYEKL. The CDR3 is 17 residues long. J lost 3 bases, V lost 3 bases, and 8 bases had no gene match. CDR3 nucleotides: TGCGCCAGCAGCCAGCTCCTGACTAGCGGGGTGACAGATACGCAGTATTTT. The encoded protein is CASSQLLTSGVTDTQYF.

This sequence joins TRBV28 and TRBJ1-5; 8 positions agree with TRBD1. The CDR3 is made up of 15 amino acids. J was trimmed by 7 bases and V by 5 bases; bases with no gene match: 10. The germline CDR1 and CDR2 sequences are MDHEN and SYDVKM. The CDR3 nucleotides are TGTGCCAGCAGTGAGGACAGGGAGGGGGACCAGCCCCAGCATTTT. Translating it yields CASSEDREGDQPQHF.

The sample holds many counts of this clonotype. For the CDR3, the DNA is TGTGCCAGCAGCCCCTACCCAGTAACTGAAGCTTTCTTT. Residues: CASSPYPVTEAFF. The chain carries TRBV11-2 and TRBJ1-1; no clear D. V dropped 5 bases and J dropped 5 bases, with 12 bases sitting between them. The CDR3 has 13 amino acids. Germline loops: CDR1 SGHAT, CDR2 FQNNGV.

This clonotype was counted only a few times. The rearrangement links TRBV3-1 to TRBJ1-2; tentatively, D is TRBD1 (5 bases). The germline V gene encodes CDR1 LGHDT and CDR2 YNNKEL (reference sequence). This CDR3 is built from 15 residues. V lost 1 base to trimming and J lost 5 bases, with 14 bases between them. CDR3 amino acids: CASSQGQPGGYGYTF. The CDR3 nucleotides read TGTGCCAGCAGCCAAGGCCAACCTGGGGGGTATGGCTACACCTTC.

In this sample, this clonotype turned up a few times. V and J are TRBV10-2 and TRBJ1-2; the D is unclear. Germline V gives CDR1 WSHSY, CDR2 SAAADI. The CDR3 consists of 16 residues. Between the trimmed V and J ends, which lost 0 bases and 3 bases, there was a span of 14 bases. DNA for the CDR3: TGCGCCAGCAGTGAGTCTGAGTCGTTGAGACACTATGGCTACACCTTC. It specifies CASSESESLRHYGYTF.

The V gene is TRBV28, the J gene TRBJ2-3; a possible D gene is TRBD2 (6 bases). Trimming cost V 6 bases and J 4 bases, with 14 bases left between them. The CDR3 extends over 14 amino acids. CDR1 and CDR2 (germline): MDHEN, SYDVKM. The CDR3 is CASRAGGMADTQYF. The CDR3 bases are TGTGCCAGCAGGGCCGGGGGTATGGCAGATACGCAGTATTTT. Variable domain in full (rest from reference TRBV28 and TRBJ2-3): DVKVTQSSRYLVKRTGEKVFLECVQDMDHENMFWYRQDPGLGLRLIYFSYDVKMKEKGDIPEGYSVSREKKERFSLILESASTNQTSMYLCASRAGGMADTQYFGPGTRLTVL.

CDR3 nucleotide sequence: TGTGCCAGCAGCGCTCCGGGACTAGCGAGGACAGATACGCAGTATTTT. Translating gives CASSAPGLARTDTQYF. The chain is built from TRBV7-2 and TRBJ2-3; 10 nucleotides match TRBD2. After removal of 5 bases from V and 3 bases from J, the junction contained 8 bases not matched to a gene. The CDR3 extends over 16 amino acids. Germline lookup yields CDR1 SGHTA and CDR2 FQGNSA.

This clonotype was found many times. This chain uses TRBV19 with TRBJ1-5; tentatively, D is TRBD1 (6 bases). Germline lookup yields CDR1 LNHDA and CDR2 SQIVND (reference sequence). This CDR3 has 14 amino acids. Trimming stripped 2 bases from V and 7 bases from J, with 12 bases between. The CDR3 nucleotides are TGTGCCAGTAGTATACAGGGGTTAGGGCAGCCCCAGCATTTT. Its protein product is CASSIQGLGQPQHF. The variable domain in full, completed from reference TRBV19 and TRBJ1-5, reads DGGITQSPKYLFRKEGQNVTLSCEQNLNHDAMYWYRQDPGQGLRLIYYSQIVNDFQKGDIAEGYSVSREKKESFPLTVTSAQKNPTAFYLCASSIQGLGQPQHFGDGTRLSIL.

The rearrangement joins TRBV12-3 or TRBV12-4 to TRBJ2-2; TRBD1 aligns across 8 bases. With 1 base clipped from V and 5 bases from J, the junction kept 3 bases outside the gene matches. The CDR3 is 15 residues long. CDR3 nucleotides: TGTGCCAGCAGTTTAGGGACAGGGAGGACCGGGGAGCTGTTTTTT. Translated: CASSLGTGRTGELFF.

The chain employs TRBV29-1 and TRBJ2-3, with TRBD2 as a possible D gene (6 bases). The germline CDR1 and CDR2 sequences are SQVTM and ANQGSEA. The germline V and J ends were trimmed by 4 bases and 2 bases, with 16 bases remaining between them. The CDR3 length is 15 residues. In DNA form, the CDR3 reads TGCAGCGTTGTTGGGGGGATCTTAGTCACAGATACGCAGTATTTT. It encodes CSVVGGILVTDTQYF.

This clonotype showed up many times. The chain carries TRBV12-3 or TRBV12-4 and TRBJ2-2; 11 bases line up with TRBD2. The CDR3 contains 16 residues. With 5 bases clipped from V and 5 bases from J, the junction kept 7 bases outside the gene matches. This chain's CDR3 is CASSALAGGPTGELFF. CDR3 in DNA: TGTGCCAGCAGTGCCCTAGCGGGAGGCCCAACCGGGGAGCTGTTTTTT.